This T cell receptor beta chain was profiled in a study of cytomegalovirus exposure and HLA in healthy donors. The CDR3 consists of 14 residues. V lost 5 bases, J lost 1 base, and 6 bases stayed unmatched. Per germline, CDR1 GTSNPN and CDR2 SVGIG (reference sequence). Healthy bone marrow donors formed the donor group. As for this clone: Its antigen is not known.

General study points: Most TCR sequences were rare, but some public TCRs occurred in many donors. In a later analysis, common viral pathogens appeared linked to several of the most significant clusters. Among CMV-associated TCR beta chains, most appeared HLA-restricted in a later analysis.

The PCR made use of 60 Vbeta and 13 Jbeta primers. The assay was immunoSEQ multiplex PCR, and TCRdb's table has in-frame clones only and misses some. The sample carries some 120,000 clones, approximately 75% recorded once. The specimen sequenced was PBMCs. The V and J genes are TRBV30 and TRBJ2-3, with TRBD2 identical over 7 bases. This receptor was taken from a woman aged 45-60 years in good health and CMV-seronegative. CDR3 protein: CAWHGGLGTDTQYF. The CDR3 coding sequence is TGTGCCTGGCACGGGGGGTTAGGCACAGATACGCAGTATTTT.